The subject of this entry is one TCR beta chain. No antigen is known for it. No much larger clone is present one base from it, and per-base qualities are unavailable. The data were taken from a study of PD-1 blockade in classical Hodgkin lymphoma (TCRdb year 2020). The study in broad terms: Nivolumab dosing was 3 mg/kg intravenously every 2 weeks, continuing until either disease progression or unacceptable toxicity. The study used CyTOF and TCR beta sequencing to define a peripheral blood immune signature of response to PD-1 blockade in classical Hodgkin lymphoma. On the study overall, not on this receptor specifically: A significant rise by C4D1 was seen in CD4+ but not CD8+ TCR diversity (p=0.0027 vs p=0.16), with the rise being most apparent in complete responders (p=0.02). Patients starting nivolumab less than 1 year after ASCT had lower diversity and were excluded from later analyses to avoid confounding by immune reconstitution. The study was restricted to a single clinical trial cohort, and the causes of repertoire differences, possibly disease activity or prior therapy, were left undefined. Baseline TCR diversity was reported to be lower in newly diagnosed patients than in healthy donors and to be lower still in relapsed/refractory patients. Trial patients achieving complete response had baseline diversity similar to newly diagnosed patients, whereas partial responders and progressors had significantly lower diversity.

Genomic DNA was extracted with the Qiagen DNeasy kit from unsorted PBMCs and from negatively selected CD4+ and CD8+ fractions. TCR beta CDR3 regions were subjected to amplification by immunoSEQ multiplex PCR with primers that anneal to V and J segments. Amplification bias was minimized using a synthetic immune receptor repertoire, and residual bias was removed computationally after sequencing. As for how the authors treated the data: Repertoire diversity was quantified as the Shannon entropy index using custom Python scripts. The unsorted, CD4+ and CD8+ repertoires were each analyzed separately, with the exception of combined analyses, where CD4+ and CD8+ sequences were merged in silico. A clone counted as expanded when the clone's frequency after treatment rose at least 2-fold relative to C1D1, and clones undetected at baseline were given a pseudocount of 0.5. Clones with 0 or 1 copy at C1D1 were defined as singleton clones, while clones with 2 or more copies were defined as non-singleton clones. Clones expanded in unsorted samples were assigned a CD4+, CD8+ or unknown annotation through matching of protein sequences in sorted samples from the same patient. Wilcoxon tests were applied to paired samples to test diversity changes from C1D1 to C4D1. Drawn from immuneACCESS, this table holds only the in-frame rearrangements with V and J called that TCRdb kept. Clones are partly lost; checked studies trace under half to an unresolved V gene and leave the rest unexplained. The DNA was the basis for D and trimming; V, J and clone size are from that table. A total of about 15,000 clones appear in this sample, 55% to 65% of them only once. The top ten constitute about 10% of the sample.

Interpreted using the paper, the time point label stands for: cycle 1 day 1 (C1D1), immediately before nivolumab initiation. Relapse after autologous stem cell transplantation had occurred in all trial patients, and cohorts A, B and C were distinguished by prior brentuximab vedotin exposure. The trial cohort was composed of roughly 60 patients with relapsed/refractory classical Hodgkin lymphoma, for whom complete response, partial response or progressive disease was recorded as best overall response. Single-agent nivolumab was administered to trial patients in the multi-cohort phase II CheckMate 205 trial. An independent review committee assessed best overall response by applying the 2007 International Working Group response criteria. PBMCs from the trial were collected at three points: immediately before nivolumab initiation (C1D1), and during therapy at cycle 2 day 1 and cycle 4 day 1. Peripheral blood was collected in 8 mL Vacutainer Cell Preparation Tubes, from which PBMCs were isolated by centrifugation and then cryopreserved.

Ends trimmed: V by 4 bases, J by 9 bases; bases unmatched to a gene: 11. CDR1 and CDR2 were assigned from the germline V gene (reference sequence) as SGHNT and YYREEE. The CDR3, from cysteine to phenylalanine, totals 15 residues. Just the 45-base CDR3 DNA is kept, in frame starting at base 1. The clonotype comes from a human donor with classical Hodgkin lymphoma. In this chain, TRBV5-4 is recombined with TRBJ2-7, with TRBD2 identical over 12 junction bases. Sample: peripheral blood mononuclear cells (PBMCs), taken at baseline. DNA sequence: TGTGCCAGCAGCGTTACCGGGACTAGCGGGCATCCGCAGTACTTC. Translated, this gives CASSVTGTSGHPQYF.